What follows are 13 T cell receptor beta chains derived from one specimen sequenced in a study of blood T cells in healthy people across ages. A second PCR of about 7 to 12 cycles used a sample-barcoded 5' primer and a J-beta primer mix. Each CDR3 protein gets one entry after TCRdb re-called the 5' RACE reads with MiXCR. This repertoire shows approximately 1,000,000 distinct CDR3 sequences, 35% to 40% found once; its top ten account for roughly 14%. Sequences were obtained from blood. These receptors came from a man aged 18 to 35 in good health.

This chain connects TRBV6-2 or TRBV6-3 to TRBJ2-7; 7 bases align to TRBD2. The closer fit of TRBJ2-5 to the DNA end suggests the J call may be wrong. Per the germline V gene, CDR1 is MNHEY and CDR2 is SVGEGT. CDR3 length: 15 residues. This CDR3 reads CASSYALAAEETQYF. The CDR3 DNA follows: TGTGCCAGCAGTTACGCGCTAGCGGCTGAAGAGACCCAGTACTTC.

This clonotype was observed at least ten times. The CDR3 region has the DNA TGTGCCAGCAGCCAAGTAGGATCTTACACCGGGGAGCTGTTTTTT. Encoded protein: CASSQVGSYTGELFF. The rearrangement joins TRBV4-2 to TRBJ2-2, with D unclear. Germline lookup yields CDR1 LGHNA and CDR2 YNFKEQ. The CDR3 consists of 15 residues. V lost 1 base and J 3 bases, leaving 9 bases between the germline ends.

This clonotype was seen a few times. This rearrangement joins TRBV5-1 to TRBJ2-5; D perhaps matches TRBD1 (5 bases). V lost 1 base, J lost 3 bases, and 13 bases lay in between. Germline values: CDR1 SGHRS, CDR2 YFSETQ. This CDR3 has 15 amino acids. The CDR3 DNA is TGCGCCAGCAGCTTGATTCGTTACAGGAAAGAGACCCAGTACTTC. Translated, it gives CASSLIRYRKETQYF. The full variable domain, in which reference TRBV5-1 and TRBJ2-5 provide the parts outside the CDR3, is KAGVTQTPRYLIKTRGQQVTLSCSPISGHRSVSWYQQTPGQGLQFLFEYFSETQRNKGNFPGRFSGRQFSNSRSEMNVSTLELGDSALYLCASSLIRYRKETQYFGPGTRLLVL.

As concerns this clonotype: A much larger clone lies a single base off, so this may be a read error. The CDR3 loop reads CSGARPFRDEQFF. DNA of the CDR3: TGCAGCGGTGCTAGGCCCTTCAGGGATGAGCAGTTCTTC. The chain couples TRBV29-1 to TRBJ2-1, with D perhaps TRBD1 (5 bases). V was pared by 7 bases and J by 8 bases, with 18 bases between. Per the germline V gene, CDR1 is SQVTM and CDR2 is ANQGSEA. The CDR3 is 13 amino acids.

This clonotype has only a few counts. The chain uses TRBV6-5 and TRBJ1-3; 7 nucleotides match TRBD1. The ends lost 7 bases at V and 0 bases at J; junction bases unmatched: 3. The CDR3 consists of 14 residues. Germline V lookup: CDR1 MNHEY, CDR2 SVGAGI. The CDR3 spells CASKQGVSGNTIYF. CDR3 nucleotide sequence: TGTGCCAGCAAGCAGGGGGTCTCTGGAAACACCATATATTTT.

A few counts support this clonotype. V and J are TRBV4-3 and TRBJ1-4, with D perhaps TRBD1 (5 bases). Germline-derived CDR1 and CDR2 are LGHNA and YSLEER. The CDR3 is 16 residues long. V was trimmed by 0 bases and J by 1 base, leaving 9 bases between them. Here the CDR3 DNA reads TGCGCCAGCAGCCAAGATTGGGGGGGAACTAATGAAAAACTGTTTTTT. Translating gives CASSQDWGGTNEKLFF.

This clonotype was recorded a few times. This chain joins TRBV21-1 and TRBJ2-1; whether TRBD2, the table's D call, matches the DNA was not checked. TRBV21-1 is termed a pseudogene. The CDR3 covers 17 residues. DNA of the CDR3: TGTGCCAGCAGCAAAGGGCTGGGAGCAAACTCCTACAATGAGCAGTTCTTC. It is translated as CASSKGLGANSYNEQFF.

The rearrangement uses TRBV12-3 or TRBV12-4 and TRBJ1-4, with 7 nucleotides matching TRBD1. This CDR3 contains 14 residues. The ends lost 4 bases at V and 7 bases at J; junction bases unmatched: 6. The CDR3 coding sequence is TGTGCCAGCAGTTCGACAGGGTTGGTTGAAAAACTGTTTTTT. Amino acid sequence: CASSSTGLVEKLFF.

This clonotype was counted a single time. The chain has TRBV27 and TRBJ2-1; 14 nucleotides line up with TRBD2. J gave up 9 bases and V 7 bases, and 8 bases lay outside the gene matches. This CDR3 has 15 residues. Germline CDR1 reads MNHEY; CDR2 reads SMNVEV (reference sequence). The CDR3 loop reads CASKDLGLAGVEQFF. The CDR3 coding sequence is TGTGCCAGCAAAGACTTGGGACTAGCGGGGGTTGAGCAGTTCTTC.

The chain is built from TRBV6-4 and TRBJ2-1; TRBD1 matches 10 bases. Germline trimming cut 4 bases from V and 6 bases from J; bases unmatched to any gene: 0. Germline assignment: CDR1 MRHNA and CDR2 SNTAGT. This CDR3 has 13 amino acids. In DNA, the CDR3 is TGTGCCAGCAGTGGGGACAGGGGCAATGAGCAGTTCTTC. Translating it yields CASSGDRGNEQFF.

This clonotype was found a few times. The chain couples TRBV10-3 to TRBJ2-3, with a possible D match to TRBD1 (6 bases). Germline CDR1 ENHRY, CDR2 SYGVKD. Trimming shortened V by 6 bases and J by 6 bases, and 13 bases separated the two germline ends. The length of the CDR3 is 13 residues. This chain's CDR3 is CAIRGPGDDTQYF. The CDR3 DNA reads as TGTGCCATCAGGGGGCCAGGGGACGATACGCAGTATTTT.

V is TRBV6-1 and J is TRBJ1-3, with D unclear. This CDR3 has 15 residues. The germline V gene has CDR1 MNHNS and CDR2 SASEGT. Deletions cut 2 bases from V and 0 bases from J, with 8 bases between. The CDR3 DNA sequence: TGTGCCAGCAGTGAATCCCCCGACTCTGGAAACACCATATATTTT. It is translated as CASSESPDSGNTIYF.

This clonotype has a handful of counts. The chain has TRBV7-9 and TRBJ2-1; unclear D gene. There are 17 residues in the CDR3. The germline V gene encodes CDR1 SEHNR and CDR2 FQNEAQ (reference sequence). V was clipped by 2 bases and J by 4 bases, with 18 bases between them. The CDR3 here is CASSLRANNRLYNEQFF. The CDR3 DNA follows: TGTGCCAGCAGCTTAAGGGCCAATAATAGGTTATACAATGAGCAGTTCTTC.